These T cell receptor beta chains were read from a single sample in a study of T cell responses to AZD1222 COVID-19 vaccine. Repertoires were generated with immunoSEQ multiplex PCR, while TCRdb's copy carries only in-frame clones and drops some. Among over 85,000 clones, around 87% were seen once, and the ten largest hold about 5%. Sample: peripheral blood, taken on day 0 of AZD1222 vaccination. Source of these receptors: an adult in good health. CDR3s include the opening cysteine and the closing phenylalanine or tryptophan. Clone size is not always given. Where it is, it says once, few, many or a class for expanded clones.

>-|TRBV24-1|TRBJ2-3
CATSEISGAGSTDTQYF
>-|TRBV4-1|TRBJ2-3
CASSQEYRGRGTDTQYF
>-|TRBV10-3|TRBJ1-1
CAISAYQRGPTEAFF
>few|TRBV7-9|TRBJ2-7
CASSADRAVDEQYF
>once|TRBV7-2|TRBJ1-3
CASSPWTGRRTGNTIYF
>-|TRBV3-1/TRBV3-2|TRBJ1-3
CASSHQDRGSGNTIYF
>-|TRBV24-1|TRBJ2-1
CATSDFPWEVTGTSGGPGEQFF
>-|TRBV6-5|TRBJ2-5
CASGTGTGQETQYF
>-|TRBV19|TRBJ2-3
CASRRGNTDTQYF
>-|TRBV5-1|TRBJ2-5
CASSLGVAGRGYQETQYF
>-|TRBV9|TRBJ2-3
CASSVDTSTDTQYF
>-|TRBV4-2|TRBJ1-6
CASSQGGRGSSPLHF
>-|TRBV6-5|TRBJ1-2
CASRRDRYGYTF
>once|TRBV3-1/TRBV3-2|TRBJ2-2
CASSPLGTSGGNTGELFF
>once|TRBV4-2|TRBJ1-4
CASSQVSGEEKLFF
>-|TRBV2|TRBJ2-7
CASTPDRAASYEQYF
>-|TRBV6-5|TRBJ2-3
CASSSGLAGHTDTQYF
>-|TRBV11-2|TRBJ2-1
CASRRGLAGGNEQFF
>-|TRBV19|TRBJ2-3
CASSIRTSGTQYF
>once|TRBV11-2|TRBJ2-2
CASSLVRGQGVDGELFF
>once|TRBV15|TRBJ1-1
CATSRPTGRLTEAFF
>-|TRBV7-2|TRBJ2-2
CASSLGGGGELFF
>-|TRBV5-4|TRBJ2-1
CASSLGRVGSYNEQFF
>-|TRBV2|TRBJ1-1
CASSVRGTEAFF
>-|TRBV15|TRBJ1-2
CATSRHRGEGYTF
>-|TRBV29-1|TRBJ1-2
CSVAEPAYGYTF
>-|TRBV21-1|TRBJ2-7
CASTPGTGVYEQYF
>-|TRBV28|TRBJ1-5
CASSLPGSWNQPQHF
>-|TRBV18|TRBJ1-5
CASSPQDSNQPQHF
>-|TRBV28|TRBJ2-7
CASKKGGGSEQYF
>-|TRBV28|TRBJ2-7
CASSSTSSGLTYEQYF
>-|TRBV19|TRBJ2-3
CASSRTSGTDTQYF
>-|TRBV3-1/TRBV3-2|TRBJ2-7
CASSRGGALYEQYF
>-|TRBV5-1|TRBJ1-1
CASSTGGTEAFF
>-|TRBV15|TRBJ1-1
CATSRGSGSGATEAFF
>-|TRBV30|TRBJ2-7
CAWSVPPSRHEQYF
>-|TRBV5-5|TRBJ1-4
CASSPGWGRNEKLFF
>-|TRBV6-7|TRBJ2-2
CASRSDRGVSGELFF
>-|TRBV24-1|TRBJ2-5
CATSWEETQYF
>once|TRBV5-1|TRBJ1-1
CASSSQGVGTEAFF
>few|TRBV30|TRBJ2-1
CAWTNRGMALKSSYNEQFF